This note documents a single TCR beta chain sequence. The antigen remains undetermined. The germline V gene encodes CDR1 MGHDK and CDR2 SYGVNS. This CDR3 contains 17 residues. Trimming at V came to 5 bases and at J to 0 bases, leaving 12 bases not matched to a gene. Produced via immunoSEQ multiplex PCR; TCRdb's table is partial and in-frame only. The sample holds about 100,000 clones; roughly 87% are singletons and the top ten take about 0.9%. The sample belongs to a study of graft-versus-host responses after intestinal transplantation. The chain carries TRBV25-1 and TRBJ2-5; the match to TRBD2 covers 7 bases. The source is a human donor who was the organ donor for an intestinal transplant. The sequenced sample was unstimulated CD4+ T cells sorted from spleen or lymph node cells, obtained before transplant. CDR3 region: CASSPSSGLMYQETQYF. In DNA form, the CDR3 reads TGTGCCAGCAGTCCATCGTCGGGACTAATGTACCAAGAGACCCAGTACTTC.